This T cell receptor beta chain derives from a study of cytomegalovirus exposure and HLA in healthy donors. The sample holds a few counts of this clone. PCR primers comprised 60 Vbeta and 13 Jbeta primers. Assay: immunoSEQ multiplex PCR; the TCRdb copy retains only in-frame clones and omits some. The sample holds about 160,000 clones, 82% seen once. V was cut by 3 bases and J by 7 bases, with 13 bases left in between. This CDR3 has 13 residues. Germline CDR1 and CDR2: SGHAT and FQNNGV. These donors counted as nominally healthy when sampled, but unrecorded immune exposures were likely. The chain links TRBV11-2 to TRBJ2-7; a possible D gene is TRBD2 (5 bases). Sequencing used PBMCs. The receptor comes from a male donor in good health and CMV-seropositive. DNA for the CDR3: TGTGCCAGCAGCTTTAATTGGGAGAGGGAGCAGTACTTC. Its protein is CASSFNWEREQYF.